This record covers a single T cell receptor beta chain. Deletions cut 0 bases from V and 2 bases from J, with 6 bases between. This CDR3 has 14 amino acids. Germline-derived CDR1 and CDR2 are LGHNA and YNFKEQ. Sequencing used immunoSEQ multiplex PCR; TCRdb keeps in-frame clones, though not all of them. The table has some 85,000 clones, roughly 80% seen once. The data derive from a study of T cells in localized non-small cell lung cancer. The sample in question was PBMCs, obtained before any cancer treatment. The chain joins TRBV4-2 to TRBJ2-3; unclear D gene. The clonotype originates from a man aged 35 to 69 with stage II squamous cell lung carcinoma. The CDR3 protein is CASSQDIITDTQYF. The DNA for the CDR3 is TGTGCCAGCAGCCAAGATATTATCACAGATACGCAGTATTTT.